Presented here are 15 T cell receptor beta chains from one specimen sequenced in a study of OX40 agonist ivuxolimab in advanced cancers. Receptor libraries were prepared by the immunoSEQ multiplex PCR assay. TCRdb stores this immuneACCESS table with in-frame sequences only. Part of the clones is absent; in the studies checked, under half of the shortfall reflects unresolved V genes, and no reason is known for the rest. The sample includes about 61,000 clones, with approximately 90% observed a single time. The ten largest clones represent 18% of the sample. The material sequenced was CD4+ or CD8+ T cells sorted from blood, taken in a trial of the OX40 agonist ivuxolimab. These receptors all come from an adult with an advanced solid tumor such as melanoma, head and neck, liver or kidney cancer.

The V gene is TRBV5-4, the J gene TRBJ1-1; D unclear. This CDR3 region has 12 residues. Germline lookup yields CDR1 SGHNT and CDR2 YYREEE (reference sequence). V lost 2 bases, J lost 1 base, and 3 bases lay in between. CDR3 in DNA: TGTGCCAGCAGCTTCGGGAACACTGAAGCTTTCTTT. Its translation: CASSFGNTEAFF.

Here the CDR3 reads CASSSEGWGHYGYTF. CDR3 nucleotide sequence: TGTGCCAGCAGCTCGGAAGGTTGGGGGCACTATGGCTACACCTTC. V is TRBV5-6 and J is TRBJ1-2; tentative D call: TRBD1 (6 bases). V was shortened by 3 bases and J by 3 bases, with 15 bases between the two germline ends. The CDR3 length is 15 residues. Germline CDR1 is SGHDT and CDR2 is YYEEEE.

J is TRBJ2-3 and V is TRBV4-3; 7 bases agree with TRBD2. Germline V gene lookup returns CDR1 LGHNA and CDR2 YSLEER. V lost 0 bases, J lost 3 bases, and 6 bases stayed unmatched. CDR3 size: 16 residues. CDR3 DNA sequence: TGCGCCAGCAGCCAAGATCCAGCGGGACTGACAGATACGCAGTATTTT. It codes for CASSQDPAGLTDTQYF.

CDR3 nucleotide sequence: TGCGCCAGCAGCCAAGATAGGCGGGGGGTAAGTGAGCAGTTCTTC. This translates into CASSQDRRGVSEQFF. V and J are TRBV4-3 and TRBJ2-1; 8 positions agree with TRBD2. This CDR3 has 15 amino acids. Germline CDR1 is LGHNA and CDR2 is YSLEER. V dropped 0 bases and J dropped 9; count of bases not matched to a gene: 7.

V gene TRBV30 combines with J gene TRBJ2-1; D is ambiguous. Per germline, CDR1 GTSNPN and CDR2 SVGIG (reference sequence). The CDR3 runs to 13 residues. Trimming cost V 4 bases and J 8 bases, with 15 bases left between them. CDR3 sequence reads: CAWNPTRGHEQFF. CDR3 bases: TGTGCCTGGAACCCAACCCGAGGCCATGAGCAGTTCTTC.

The chain combines TRBV6-5 with TRBJ2-1; D is perhaps TRBD2 (6 bases). Germline lookup yields CDR1 MNHEY and CDR2 SVGAGI. The CDR3 loop spans 14 amino acids. Trimming removed 6 bases from V and 0 bases from J, with 9 bases in between. This chain's CDR3 is CASSNSGSYNEQFF. CDR3 DNA sequence: TGTGCCAGCAGCAATAGCGGCTCCTACAATGAGCAGTTCTTC.

This chain joins TRBV28 and TRBJ2-7; the match to TRBD1 covers 7 bases. This CDR3 is 14 amino acids long. The V and J ends lost 5 bases and 4 bases, in that order; junction bases with no gene match: 8. The germline CDR1 and CDR2 sequences are MDHEN and SYDVKM. The CDR3 DNA is TGTGCCAGCAGTCCTCGGACAGGATTGTACGAGCAGTACTTC. Protein sequence: CASSPRTGLYEQYF. The variable domain in full, completed from reference TRBV28 and TRBJ2-7, reads DVKVTQSSRYLVKRTGEKVFLECVQDMDHENMFWYRQDPGLGLRLIYFSYDVKMKEKGDIPEGYSVSREKKERFSLILESASTNQTSMYLCASSPRTGLYEQYFGPGTRLTVT.

This chain links TRBV6-6 with TRBJ2-3; TRBD2 matches at 7 bases. Germline V gives CDR1 MNHNY, CDR2 SVGAGI (reference sequence). V lost 5 bases to trimming and J lost 2 bases; unmatched junction nucleotides: 4. The CDR3 covers 14 residues. Here the CDR3 reads CASSGREDTDTQYF. CDR3 DNA sequence: TGTGCCAGCAGTGGCCGGGAGGACACAGATACGCAGTATTTT.

The chain carries TRBV7-9 and TRBJ2-7; 14 positions agree with TRBD2. CDR1 is SEHNR and CDR2 is FQNEAQ in the germline V gene (reference sequence). This CDR3 spans 16 amino acids. V lost 5 bases, J lost 4 bases, and 7 bases stayed unmatched. In DNA, the CDR3 is TGTGCCAGCAGCCCAGGGACTAGCGGGAGATGGTACGAGCAGTACTTC. This encodes CASSPGTSGRWYEQYF.

V is TRBV9 and J is TRBJ2-6, with a possible D match to TRBD2 (5 bases). Trimming took 3 bases from V and 3 from J, leaving 10 bases between them. Germline CDR1 SGDLS, CDR2 YYNGEE. The CDR3 has 15 amino acids. CDR3 protein: CASSGAGLGANVLTF. In DNA, the CDR3 is TGTGCCAGCAGCGGGGCAGGACTTGGGGCCAACGTCCTGACTTTC. Supplemented by reference TRBV9 and TRBJ2-6, the full variable domain reads DSGVTQTPKHLITATGQRVTLRCSPRSGDLSVYWYQQSLDQGLQFLIQYYNGEERAKGNILERFSAQQFPDLHSELNLSSLELGDSALYFCASSGAGLGANVLTFGAGSRLTVL.

The sample holds a few counts of this clone. The J gene is TRBJ1-2, the V gene TRBV6-5; 11 bases agree with TRBD1. V lost 6 bases, J lost 8 bases, and 5 bases stayed unmatched. Per the germline V gene, CDR1 is MNHEY and CDR2 is SVGAGI. This CDR3 comprises 13 residues. CDR3: CASSPDRGQGYTF. CDR3 nucleotide sequence: TGTGCCAGCAGCCCGGACAGGGGGCAAGGCTACACCTTC.

The chain has TRBV15 and TRBJ1-1; TRBD1 agrees at 9 bases. The V gene end was trimmed by 4 bases and the J gene end by 3 bases; junction bases not matched to a gene: 3. Germline CDR1 is LNHNV and CDR2 is YYDKDF (reference sequence). This CDR3 is built from 14 residues. CDR3 DNA: TGTGCCACCAGCAAAGACAGGGGGTACACTGAAGCTTTCTTT. It encodes CATSKDRGYTEAFF.

The chain combines TRBV11-1 with TRBJ2-1, with D perhaps TRBD1 (6 bases). Per germline, CDR1 SGHAT and CDR2 FQDESV (reference sequence). With 8 bases removed from V and 8 bases from J, the gap between germline ends came to 10 bases. This CDR3 spans 11 amino acids. The CDR3 coding sequence is TGTGCCAGCTCCCAGGGGTATGAGCAGTTCTTC. Amino acid sequence: CASSQGYEQFF.

V usage is TRBV18 and J usage is TRBJ2-3; 7 bases are a match to TRBD2. The CDR3 is 15 residues long. The germline V gene has CDR1 KGHSH and CDR2 LQKENI. The ends lost 0 bases at V and 0 bases at J; junction bases unmatched: 0. The CDR3, as DNA: TGTGCCAGCTCACCACCTAGCGGGAGCACAGATACGCAGTATTTT. Its translation is CASSPPSGSTDTQYF.

This clone has only one observation. This sequence joins TRBV7-6 and TRBJ2-2; D is undetermined. The germline CDR1 and CDR2 sequences are SGHVS and FNYEAQ. The CDR3 consists of 14 residues. The V gene lost 3 bases and the J gene lost 5 bases, with 10 bases spanning the gap. The CDR3 DNA follows: TGTGCCAGCAGCTTCAACTCGCAGACCGGGGAGCTGTTTTTT. It is translated as CASSFNSQTGELFF.